One sample yielded the 10 T cell receptor beta chains listed below, sequenced in a study of follicular helper T cells after annual influenza vaccination. Time point given: 2013-2014 season, 7 days after vaccination. The table came from immunoSEQ multiplex PCR; TCRdb's copy has only in-frame clones and leaves some out. The table shows roughly 9,900 clones, with roughly 80% occurring only once. This material consisted of CXCR5- memory CD4+ T cells sorted from blood, taken 7 days after influenza vaccination. The receptors shown here come from an adult who received the influenza vaccine.

The genes are TRBV15 and TRBJ2-7, with no clear D. Trimming left V 1 base short and J 6 bases short, with 10 bases between. Germline-derived CDR1 and CDR2 are LNHNV and YYDKDF (reference sequence). This CDR3 spans 13 amino acids. CDR3: CATSRVSLAEQYF. CDR3 sequence (DNA): TGTGCCACCAGCAGAGTGTCATTGGCCGAGCAGTACTTC.

The V and J genes are TRBV6-5 and TRBJ2-1; TRBD2 is a possible D gene (7 bases). The CDR3 length is 16 residues. Germline loops: CDR1 MNHEY, CDR2 SVGAGI. The V and J ends lost 0 bases and 3 bases respectively, with 12 bases between them. CDR3 residues: CASSYSKAGHYNEQFF. CDR3 bases: TGTGCCAGCAGTTACTCGAAAGCGGGACACTACAATGAGCAGTTCTTC.

There are a few counts of this clone. The chain has TRBV28 and TRBJ1-1, with D uncertain. Germline V gives CDR1 MDHEN, CDR2 SYDVKM. Trimming took off 10 bases at V and 10 bases at J, with 7 bases between the two ends. This CDR3 has 8 residues. The CDR3 sequence is CATSGAFF. The CDR3 bases are TGTGCCACCAGCGGAGCTTTCTTT.

The chain employs TRBV6-1 and TRBJ2-5; D uncertain. The germline gives CDR1 MNHNS, CDR2 SASEGT. The V gene lost 7 bases and the J gene lost 3 bases, with 12 bases spanning the gap. This CDR3 has 13 residues. This CDR3 reads CASNSADEETQYF. DNA for the CDR3: TGTGCCAGCAATTCCGCCGACGAAGAGACCCAGTACTTC.

This rearrangement joins TRBV7-2 to TRBJ1-1, with D possibly matching TRBD1 (5 bases). CDR3 size: 17 residues. Deletions cut 3 bases from V and 3 bases from J, with 20 bases between. The germline gives CDR1 SGHTA, CDR2 FQGNSA. The CDR3 protein is CASSLASGGGGDTEAFF. DNA for the CDR3: TGTGCCAGCAGCTTGGCGAGTGGTGGGGGAGGGGACACTGAAGCTTTCTTT.

J is TRBJ2-3 and V is TRBV5-4; 11 positions match TRBD2. CDR1 and CDR2 from the germline V gene are SGHNT and YYREEE (reference sequence). The trim removed 1 base at V and 2 bases at J, leaving 9 bases unmatched. CDR3 length equals 18 residues. The CDR3 here is CASSLYGSGGAVTDTQYF. CDR3 DNA sequence: TGTGCCAGCAGCTTGTACGGTAGCGGGGGGGCCGTCACAGATACGCAGTATTTT.

Of note for this clone: One end of the junction fails to match germline, which may point to a read error. The chain combines TRBV29-1 with TRBJ1-6; 7 nucleotides align to TRBD1. The CDR3 loop spans 13 amino acids. Germline CDR1 reads SQVTM; CDR2 reads ANQGSEA. The CDR3 is CSVKDDRDSPLHF. The CDR3 coding sequence is TGCAGCGTTAAAGATGACAGGGATTCACCCCTCCACTTT.

This chain links TRBV30 with TRBJ1-4, with D possibly being TRBD1 (6 bases). V was shortened by 2 bases and J by 10 bases, with 23 bases between the two germline ends. The CDR3 has 16 residues. Germline values: CDR1 GTSNPN, CDR2 SVGIG (reference sequence). This chain's CDR3 is CAWSNQGGGGVGKLFF. The CDR3, as DNA: TGTGCCTGGAGTAATCAAGGGGGAGGAGGTGTCGGAAAACTGTTTTTT.

This chain connects TRBV7-2 to TRBJ2-7, with TRBD2 as a possible D gene (5 bases). V lost 1 base and J 1 base, leaving 14 bases between the germline ends. The germline V gene encodes CDR1 SGHTA and CDR2 FQGNSA. This CDR3 contains 16 residues. The CDR3 loop reads CASSLVGGSESYEQYF. In nucleotides, the CDR3 is TGTGCCAGCAGCTTAGTGGGTGGGAGTGAATCCTACGAGCAGTACTTC.

This chain links TRBV28 with TRBJ2-7; 10 bases agree with TRBD1. J was trimmed by 2 bases and V by 5 bases; bases with no gene match: 6. This CDR3 comprises 15 residues. Germline V CDR1 and CDR2: MDHEN, SYDVKM. The CDR3 bases are TGTGCCAGCAGTACCACCGGGACAGGGGCCTACGAGCAGTACTTC. The encoded protein is CASSTTGTGAYEQYF.